Following are 18 T cell receptor beta chains from one sample sequenced in a study of blood T cell repertoires in COVID-19. TCRdb's table, derived via immunoSEQ multiplex PCR, lists solely in-frame clones and lacks some. The sample yields fewer than 300,000 clones, more than 70% seen once. The sample comprised peripheral blood. Receptors were obtained from a woman under 30 with acute or convalescent COVID-19.

The chain combines TRBV6-9 with TRBJ2-1, with 13 bases fitting TRBD2. The CDR3 has 18 amino acids. The junction had 8 bases not matched to a gene; V was cut back by 2 bases and J by 4 bases. The germline gives CDR1 MNHGY, CDR2 SVAAGI. Here the CDR3 reads CASSYTTTSGRAYNEQFF. CDR3 in DNA: TGTGCCAGCAGTTATACGACAACTAGCGGGAGGGCTTACAATGAGCAGTTCTTC.

The CDR3 bases are TGTGCCAGCAGTTACGGAGGGGAATCGAACACTGAAGCTTTCTTT. Residues: CASSYGGESNTEAFF. V usage is TRBV6-5 and J usage is TRBJ1-1; D possibly corresponds to TRBD1 (5 bases). The length of the CDR3 is 15 residues. Trimming stripped 2 bases from V and 1 base from J, with 11 bases between. Germline V gene sequence: CDR1 MNHEY, CDR2 SVGAGI.

This clone was found a few times. The genes are TRBV18 and TRBJ1-1; TRBD1 might be the D (6 bases). There are 15 residues in the CDR3. Per germline, CDR1 KGHSH and CDR2 LQKENI. V gave up 3 bases and J gave up 1 base, with 12 bases separating them. The CDR3 DNA reads as TGTGCCAGCTCACCTGTCTGGGGGCCGAACACTGAAGCTTTCTTT. This sequence encodes CASSPVWGPNTEAFF.

This clone was counted only a few times. The V and J genes are TRBV5-8 and TRBJ2-2; perhaps TRBD1 as D (5 bases). Trimming took off 1 base at V and 3 bases at J, with 13 bases between the two ends. The CDR3 consists of 16 residues. Germline V gene data show CDR1 as SGHTS and CDR2 as YDEGEE. The CDR3 bases are TGTGCCAGCAGCTTGTTCCAAGGGGCGGACACCGGGGAGCTGTTTTTT. This gives the protein CASSLFQGADTGELFF. The full variable domain, with the rest looked up from reference TRBV5-8 and TRBJ2-2, is EAGVTQSPTHLIKTRGQQATLRCSPISGHTSVYWYQQALGLGLQFLLWYDEGEERNRGNFPPRFSGRQFPNYSSELNVNALELEDSALYLCASSLFQGADTGELFFGEGSRLTVL.

The gene calls are TRBV7-4 and TRBJ2-6; 9 bases are a match to TRBD2. The CDR3 contains 18 residues. Germline V CDR1 and CDR2: SGHVT, SQSDAQ. The ends lost 5 bases at V and 1 base at J; junction bases unmatched: 9. CDR3 in DNA: TGTGCCAGCAGCGCTAGCGGGAATTTCCAGTCTGGGGCCAACGTCCTGACTTTC. Residues: CASSASGNFQSGANVLTF.

The chain uses TRBV19 and TRBJ2-1, with 13 positions matching TRBD2. Trimming took 0 bases from V and 4 from J; bases not matched to a gene: 3. The length of the CDR3 is 17 residues. Germline V gene lookup returns CDR1 LNHDA and CDR2 SQIVND (reference sequence). CDR3 DNA sequence: TGTGCCAGTAGTATAGATCGGACTAGCGGGAGTTACAATGAGCAGTTCTTC. Residues: CASSIDRTSGSYNEQFF.

The chain carries TRBV6-5 and TRBJ1-2, with D uncertain. The V end was cut by 3 bases, the J end by 3 bases, with 11 bases between. The CDR3 runs 14 residues. Germline CDR1 reads MNHEY; CDR2 reads SVGAGI. As DNA, the CDR3 is TGTGCCAGCAGTTATGGAGGGCGGGACTATGGCTACACCTTC. This sequence encodes CASSYGGRDYGYTF.

The rearrangement links TRBV30 to TRBJ1-2, with D perhaps matching TRBD1 (5 bases). In germline, CDR1 is GTSNPN, CDR2 SVGIG (reference sequence). The CDR3 spans 13 residues. The V and J ends lost 5 bases and 7 bases respectively, with 17 bases between them. CDR3 amino acids: CAWDSGYLGGYTF. The CDR3 DNA reads TGTGCCTGGGACAGTGGATATTTGGGTGGCTACACCTTC. The complete variable domain, with remaining parts taken from reference TRBV30 and TRBJ1-2, reads SQTIHQWPATLVQPVGSPLSLECTVEGTSNPNLYWYRQAAGRGLQLLFYSVGIGQISSEVPQNLSASRPQDRQFILSSKKLLLSDSGFYLCAWDSGYLGGYTFGSGTRLTVV.

This clone occurred a few times. This rearrangement joins TRBV5-1 to TRBJ2-1; D possibly corresponds to TRBD2 (6 bases). Trimming removed 4 bases from V and 6 bases from J, with 20 bases in between. This CDR3 is 16 amino acids long. Germline assignment: CDR1 SGHRS and CDR2 YFSETQ. Here the CDR3 reads CASSRLAAGTGNEQFF. CDR3 nucleotide sequence: TGCGCCAGCAGCCGTCTCGCCGCGGGGACGGGCAATGAGCAGTTCTTC.

The chain uses TRBV6-5 and TRBJ1-2; no clear D. This CDR3 is 13 amino acids long. V was cut by 2 bases and J by 8 bases, with 12 bases left in between. Germline CDR1 and CDR2: MNHEY and SVGAGI. CDR3: CASSYGGSSGYTF. CDR3 DNA sequence: TGTGCCAGCAGTTACGGAGGCAGCTCAGGCTACACCTTC.

This chain links TRBV9 with TRBJ1-1, with D perhaps matching TRBD1 (6 bases). CDR3 size: 15 residues. Between the trimmed V and J ends, which lost 0 bases and 6 bases, there was a span of 15 bases. Germline values: CDR1 SGDLS, CDR2 YYNGEE. The CDR3 reads CASSVEGRAGAEAFF. In nucleotides, the CDR3 is TGTGCCAGCAGCGTAGAAGGTCGCGCAGGGGCTGAAGCTTTCTTT.

This clone was detected once. The V call is TRBV5-1, the J call TRBJ2-5; D may be TRBD2 (8 bases). Germline CDR1 reads SGHRS; CDR2 reads YFSETQ. The CDR3 runs 20 residues. Trimming shortened V by 1 base and J by 4 bases, and 29 bases separated the two germline ends. The CDR3 nucleotides read TGCGCCAGCAGCTTGTACGGCAGGGGGAGGGCAGCGGGAGTCGGAGAGACCCAGTACTTC. Its translation: CASSLYGRGRAAGVGETQYF.

This sequence joins TRBV6-6 and TRBJ1-2, with 8 bases lining up with TRBD1. Germline CDR1 and CDR2: MNHNY and SVGAGI (reference sequence). The CDR3 spans 14 residues. With V trimmed by 6 bases and J by 4 bases, 7 bases remained unmatched. The CDR3 protein is CASRSLTGVYGYTF. The DNA for the CDR3 is TGTGCCAGCAGATCCCTGACAGGGGTCTATGGCTACACCTTC.

A single count supports this clone. The chain has TRBV19 and TRBJ2-3; 11 bases agree with TRBD2. The CDR3 runs 15 residues. Germline loops: CDR1 LNHDA, CDR2 SQIVND (reference sequence). Trimming cost V 4 bases and J 1 base; bases outside gene matches: 1. The CDR3 DNA reads TGTGCCAGTAGTAAACTAGCGGGAGGCACAGATACGCAGTATTTT. This codes for CASSKLAGGTDTQYF.

CDR3 nucleotide sequence: TGTGCCAGCAGCTTAGGGGGACAGGGGGCAAATCAGCCCCAGCATTTT. Residues: CASSLGGQGANQPQHF. The chain links TRBV7-9 to TRBJ1-5, with 12 nucleotides matching TRBD1. Germline values: CDR1 SEHNR, CDR2 FQNEAQ (reference sequence). This CDR3 is 16 amino acids long. V trimming: 1 base; J trimming: 4 bases; junction bases outside the gene matches: 2.

The chain has TRBV9 and TRBJ1-1; D possibly corresponds to TRBD1 (5 bases). CDR1 and CDR2 from the germline V gene are SGDLS and YYNGEE. The V end was cut by 3 bases, the J end by 1 base, with 13 bases between. The CDR3 consists of 15 residues. The DNA for the CDR3 is TGTGCCAGCAGCGGAGCTGGACATTCGAACACTGAAGCTTTCTTT. This sequence encodes CASSGAGHSNTEAFF.

This clone is a singleton in its sample. The rearrangement joins TRBV20-1 to TRBJ1-2; D not certain. CDR3 length: 11 residues. In germline, CDR1 is DFQATT, CDR2 SNEGSKA (reference sequence). CDR3 residues: CAAGERYGYTF. The CDR3 DNA reads TGCGCAGCGGGCGAAAGATATGGCTACACCTTC.

The J gene is TRBJ2-1, the V gene TRBV3-1 (or the pseudogene TRBV3-2), with 8 bases aligning to TRBD2. Germline V gene data show CDR1 as LGHDT and CDR2 as YNNKEL (reference sequence). CDR3 length: 17 amino acids. V dropped 1 base and J dropped 9; count of bases not matched to a gene: 14. The CDR3 region has the DNA TGTGCCAGCAGCCAAGCTATATGGGCGGGAGGACTTCTTGAGCAGTTCTTC. Translated, it gives CASSQAIWAGGLLEQFF.